The 30 T cell receptor beta chains given below trace back to one sample, sequenced in a study of blood T cell repertoires in COVID-19. Measured with immunoSEQ multiplex PCR; TCRdb has only the in-frame clones, and not every one. The sample lists 240,000 or so clones; about 86% were seen once. The sequenced sample consisted of peripheral blood. The receptor source for this set is a man between 60 and 75 years old with acute or convalescent COVID-19.

The chain joins TRBV29-1 to TRBJ2-1; TRBD1 matches 10 bases. V was pared by 3 bases and J by 4 bases, with 6 bases of the junction left unmatched. Looked up from germline, CDR1 is SQVTM and CDR2 is ANQGSEA. This CDR3 has 15 amino acids. The CDR3 sequence is CSVDRMGQGYNEQFF. The DNA of the CDR3 is TGCAGCGTTGACCGTATGGGACAGGGGTACAATGAGCAGTTCTTC.

V usage is TRBV28 and J usage is TRBJ1-2, with TRBD1 matching 7 bases. The V segment lost 7 bases and the J segment 6 bases; nucleotides outside the gene matches: 20. Germline CDR1 MDHEN, CDR2 SYDVKM. This CDR3 is 17 amino acids long. The CDR3 spells CASNYGAGGSNKNGYTF. CDR3 in DNA: TGTGCCAGCAACTATGGGGCAGGGGGAAGCAATAAGAATGGCTACACCTTC.

The count of this clone is one. The chain carries TRBV2 and TRBJ1-4; 9 bases are a match to TRBD1. Germline-derived CDR1 and CDR2 are SNHLY and FYNNEI. J was trimmed by 7 bases and V by 5 bases; bases with no gene match: 8. The CDR3 is made up of 15 amino acids. CDR3 amino acids: CASSKGGTGSEKLFF. DNA of the CDR3: TGTGCCAGCAGTAAGGGGGGGACAGGGAGTGAAAAACTGTTTTTT. Together with reference TRBV2 and TRBJ1-4, the CDR3 gives the full variable domain: EPEVTQTPSHQVTQMGQEVILRCVPISNHLYFYWYRQILGQKVEFLVSFYNNEISEKSEIFDDQFSVERPDGSNFTLKIRSTKLEDSAMYFCASSKGGTGSEKLFFGSGTQLSVL.

The V and J genes are TRBV7-2 and TRBJ1-1; D not certain. V lost 1 base, J lost 5 bases, and 14 bases lay in between. Looked up from germline, CDR1 is SGHTA and CDR2 is FQGNSA. The CDR3 totals 15 residues. The DNA for the CDR3 is TGTGCCAGCAGCTTAGAGTCCGGCAGCGATACTGAAGCTTTCTTT. Translated: CASSLESGSDTEAFF.

This clone was seen once. The chain is built from TRBV19 and TRBJ2-1, with 11 bases lining up with TRBD2. V shed 5 bases and J 5 bases; nucleotides not matched to a gene: 11. The CDR3 is 17 amino acids. Per the germline V gene, CDR1 is LNHDA and CDR2 is SQIVND (reference sequence). The CDR3 is CASSPPGGTSGNNEQFF. The CDR3 DNA sequence: TGTGCCAGTAGTCCTCCGGGGGGGACTAGCGGAAACAATGAGCAGTTCTTC. Using reference TRBV19 and TRBJ2-1 for the parts outside the CDR3, the full variable domain is DGGITQSPKYLFRKEGQNVTLSCEQNLNHDAMYWYRQDPGQGLRLIYYSQIVNDFQKGDIAEGYSVSREKKESFPLTVTSAQKNPTAFYLCASSPPGGTSGNNEQFFGPGTRLTVL.

This clone was recorded once. The chain uses TRBV4-2 and TRBJ2-1; D may be TRBD1 (6 bases). V lost 0 bases to trimming and J lost 6 bases, with 15 bases between them. The length of the CDR3 is 16 residues. Per the germline V gene, CDR1 is LGHNA and CDR2 is YNFKEQ. CDR3 protein: CASSQENRPGVNEQFF. CDR3 nucleotides: TGTGCCAGCAGCCAAGAAAATCGGCCAGGGGTCAATGAGCAGTTCTTC.

The chain has TRBV4-2 and TRBJ2-1; possible D gene TRBD1, 6 bases. The CDR3 length is 14 residues. Germline V gene lookup returns CDR1 LGHNA and CDR2 YNFKEQ. Between the trimmed V and J ends, which lost 1 base and 13 bases, there was a span of 17 bases. The CDR3 is CASSQAPTTGFQFF. The CDR3 nucleotides read TGTGCCAGCAGCCAAGCCCCGACCACAGGGTTTCAGTTCTTC.

A single count supports this clone. The same CDR3 can be traced to other DNA sequences in this sample. The chain has TRBV6-1 and TRBJ1-5; TRBD1 aligns across 7 bases. The germline CDR1 and CDR2 sequences are MNHNS and SASEGT. The CDR3 totals 14 residues. J was trimmed by 7 bases and V by 2 bases; bases with no gene match: 5. The DNA of the CDR3 is TGTGCCAGCAGTGAAAGAGGGGGCGGACAGCCCCAGCATTTT. Protein product: CASSERGGGQPQHF.

The rearrangement joins TRBV30 to TRBJ2-2, with 7 bases lining up with TRBD1. CDR1 is GTSNPN, CDR2 SVGIG, per germline (reference sequence). V lost 2 bases, J lost 7 bases, and 10 bases stayed unmatched. The CDR3 spans 15 residues. In DNA form, the CDR3 reads TGTGCCTGGAGTTCAGATCCGACAGGGTACGGGGAGCTGTTTTTT. Amino acids: CAWSSDPTGYGELFF.

The V and J genes are TRBV5-1 and TRBJ1-1; D remains unclear. The CDR3 sequence is 14 residues long. Germline V CDR1 and CDR2: SGHRS, YFSETQ. V shed 3 bases and J shed 0 bases, with 9 bases lying between them. CDR3 sequence reads: CASSSTNMNTEAFF. The CDR3 bases are TGCGCCAGCAGCTCGACAAACATGAACACTGAAGCTTTCTTT.

The chain employs TRBV5-4 and TRBJ2-7; 7 nucleotides match TRBD1. After removal of 0 bases from V and 0 bases from J, the junction contained 9 bases not matched to a gene. The V gene's germline CDR1 is SGHNT and CDR2 YYREEE (reference sequence). CDR3 length: 17 amino acids. The CDR3 region has the DNA TGTGCCAGCAGCTTGGTTAGCCGACAGGGTAGCTCCTACGAGCAGTACTTC. Protein sequence: CASSLVSRQGSSYEQYF.

The chain links TRBV2 to TRBJ2-7; D is unclear. The V gene's germline CDR1 is SNHLY and CDR2 FYNNEI. The ends were cut back, 1 base at V and 1 base at J, with 5 bases in the middle. CDR3 length: 13 residues. CDR3 sequence: CASSEVASYEQYF. As DNA, the CDR3 is TGTGCCAGCAGTGAAGTGGCATCCTACGAGCAGTACTTC.

The chain has TRBV29-1 and TRBJ2-3; 13 nucleotides line up with TRBD2. CDR3 size: 14 residues. Germline V CDR1 and CDR2: SQVTM, ANQGSEA. Losses at the gene ends were 7 bases for V and 4 bases for J; bases not matched to a gene: 5. This CDR3 reads CSGRLAGGPDTQYF. As DNA, the CDR3 is TGCAGCGGCAGACTAGCGGGAGGCCCAGATACGCAGTATTTT.

This clone was detected ten times or more. The gene calls are TRBV6-5 and TRBJ2-7; a possible D gene is TRBD1 (6 bases). The CDR3 sequence is 13 residues long. Trimming shortened V by 7 bases and J by 1 base, and 11 bases separated the two germline ends. Per the germline V gene, CDR1 is MNHEY and CDR2 is SVGAGI. For the CDR3, the DNA is TGTGCCAGCACCCCGGACAGATCCTACGAGCAGTACTTC. It codes for CASTPDRSYEQYF.

The chain employs TRBV28 and TRBJ2-4, with TRBD2 identical over 12 bases. Trimming took 9 bases from V and 0 from J; bases not matched to a gene: 15. This CDR3 is 19 amino acids long. Germline V gives CDR1 MDHEN, CDR2 SYDVKM. CDR3 coding DNA: TGTGCCAGTACGCCGGGAGGGCTAGCGGGAGGGCTAGCCAAAAACATTCAGTACTTC. Its translation: CASTPGGLAGGLAKNIQYF. Based on the CDR3 plus reference TRBV28 and TRBJ2-4, the full variable domain is DVKVTQSSRYLVKRTGEKVFLECVQDMDHENMFWYRQDPGLGLRLIYFSYDVKMKEKGDIPEGYSVSREKKERFSLILESASTNQTSMYLCASTPGGLAGGLAKNIQYFGAGTRLSVL.

V gene TRBV10-3 combines with J gene TRBJ1-3; D remains unclear. Germline CDR1 ENHRY, CDR2 SYGVKD. Trimming shortened V by 9 bases and J by 0 bases, and 15 bases separated the two germline ends. The CDR3 consists of 15 residues. The CDR3 nucleotides are TGTGCCATTGCTAAAAGTGACAACTCTGGAAACACCATATATTTT. Protein product: CAIAKSDNSGNTIYF.

V and J are TRBV14 and TRBJ1-2, with 10 bases identical to TRBD1. CDR3 length: 19 residues. Germline assignment: CDR1 SGHDN and CDR2 FVKESK. The V segment lost 0 bases and the J segment 3 bases; nucleotides outside the gene matches: 13. The CDR3 spells CASSQDPLGTGAMHYGYTF. The CDR3 coding sequence is TGTGCCAGCAGCCAAGATCCATTAGGGACAGGGGCCATGCACTATGGCTACACCTTC.

CDR3 bases: TGTGCCAGCAGTTCAGGGGGCGGTACGCAGTATTTT. Its translation: CASSSGGGTQYF. The genes are TRBV7-2 and TRBJ2-3; 8 nucleotides line up with TRBD1. V lost 6 bases, J lost 8 bases, and 4 bases stayed unmatched. Germline CDR1 reads SGHTA; CDR2 reads FQGNSA. CDR3 length: 12 amino acids.

The rearrangement joins TRBV7-9 to TRBJ2-3; 12 bases map to TRBD2. CDR1 and CDR2 from the germline V gene are SEHNR and FQNEAQ (reference sequence). V shed 4 bases and J 6 bases; nucleotides not matched to a gene: 5. The CDR3 contains 15 residues. The CDR3 sequence is CASSSLAGGPDTQYF. CDR3 nucleotides: TGTGCCAGCAGCTCTCTAGCGGGAGGGCCCGATACGCAGTATTTT.

This clone is a singleton in its sample. The chain recombines TRBV6-5 with TRBJ2-7; the match to TRBD1 covers 7 bases. This CDR3 is 14 amino acids long. V trimming: 2 bases; J trimming: 3 bases; junction bases outside the gene matches: 4. The germline gives CDR1 MNHEY, CDR2 SVGAGI. The CDR3 sequence is CASSYRTGNYEQYF. In DNA, the CDR3 is TGTGCCAGCAGTTACAGGACAGGCAACTACGAGCAGTACTTC.

This clone was picked up a small number of times. The chain is built from TRBV27 and TRBJ1-1; a weak D match, TRBD1 (5 bases). The CDR3 runs 13 residues. Between the trimmed V and J ends, which lost 6 bases and 3 bases, there was a span of 11 bases. Germline V gene lookup returns CDR1 MNHEY and CDR2 SMNVEV (reference sequence). CDR3 sequence reads: CASRPGGDTEAFF. CDR3 DNA: TGTGCCAGCAGACCCGGAGGGGACACTGAAGCTTTCTTT.

The rearrangement joins TRBV4-2 to TRBJ1-3, with D maybe TRBD1 (5 bases). Per the germline V gene, CDR1 is LGHNA and CDR2 is YNFKEQ. The V end was cut by 1 base, the J end by 10 bases, with 11 bases between. This CDR3 is built from 13 residues. CDR3 sequence: CASSQGGVYTIYF. The CDR3 nucleotides are TGTGCCAGCAGCCAAGGGGGGGTCTATACCATATATTTT.

The rearrangement links TRBV6-1 to TRBJ1-5; the match to TRBD1 covers 7 bases. With 2 bases clipped from V and 2 bases from J, the junction kept 21 bases outside the gene matches. CDR1 and CDR2 from the germline V gene are MNHNS and SASEGT. This CDR3 contains 21 residues. The CDR3 protein is CASSETDRLAWSKVGNQPQHF. The CDR3 DNA reads as TGTGCCAGCAGTGAAACGGACAGGCTGGCTTGGTCGAAAGTCGGCAATCAGCCCCAGCATTTT.

This clone was found once. V usage is TRBV9 and J usage is TRBJ2-5; 7 bases match TRBD2. V lost 0 bases to trimming and J lost 0 bases; unmatched junction nucleotides: 14. CDR3 length: 19 amino acids. CDR1 is SGDLS, CDR2 YYNGEE, per germline. CDR3: CASSVEADVGAGDQETQYF. DNA of the CDR3: TGTGCCAGCAGCGTAGAGGCAGATGTTGGTGCGGGGGACCAAGAGACCCAGTACTTC.

The chain carries TRBV6-5 and TRBJ2-7; D remains ambiguous. Between the trimmed V and J ends, which lost 6 bases and 2 bases, there was a span of 14 bases. The germline V gene has CDR1 MNHEY and CDR2 SVGAGI. This CDR3 is built from 14 residues. This CDR3 is CASSHSKPTYEQYF. In DNA, the CDR3 is TGTGCCAGCAGCCATTCAAAGCCGACCTACGAGCAGTACTTC.

The genes are TRBV28 and TRBJ2-1; the D gene is possibly TRBD1 (6 bases). With 5 bases removed from V and 8 bases from J, the gap between germline ends came to 25 bases. Per germline, CDR1 MDHEN and CDR2 SYDVKM. This CDR3 comprises 17 residues. The CDR3 is CASSHGQRRPVVDEQFF. The DNA of the CDR3 is TGTGCCAGCAGTCATGGACAGCGAAGGCCGGTTGTGGATGAGCAGTTCTTC.

This rearrangement joins TRBV5-1 to TRBJ1-2, with D unresolved. V dropped 1 base and J dropped 5 bases, with 9 bases sitting between them. CDR1 SGHRS and CDR2 YFSETQ come from the germline V gene. This CDR3 contains 13 residues. CDR3 DNA: TGCGCCAGCAGCTTGTCCGGGATTTATGGCTACACCTTC. Protein: CASSLSGIYGYTF.

This clone appeared once. This chain joins TRBV5-1 and TRBJ1-1; D is unclear. This CDR3 has 14 amino acids. The V end was cut by 3 bases, the J end by 1 base, with 10 bases between. Germline V gene sequence: CDR1 SGHRS, CDR2 YFSETQ. Here the CDR3 DNA reads TGCGCCAGCAGCTCAACCACAGCGAACACTGAAGCTTTCTTT. It specifies CASSSTTANTEAFF.

The chain carries TRBV21-1 and TRBJ2-7; TRBD1, the table's D call, lacks a check against the DNA. TRBV21-1 is designated a pseudogene. CDR3 length: 16 amino acids. The CDR3 nucleotides are TGTGCCAGCAGCAATCGATGCCGGGACAGGGGTTACGAGCAGTACTTC. It translates to CASSNRCRDRGYEQYF.

This clone was seen a single time. The V call is TRBV3-1 (or the pseudogene TRBV3-2), the J call TRBJ2-7; D is perhaps TRBD1 (6 bases). V gave up 4 bases and J gave up 6 bases, with 13 bases separating them. Germline-derived CDR1 and CDR2 are LGHDT and YNNKEL (reference sequence). The CDR3 has 13 amino acids. For the CDR3, the DNA is TGTGCCAGCAGCCTTACACAGGGCCTCGAGCAGTACTTC. It codes for CASSLTQGLEQYF.